This TCR beta chain was documented in a study of PD-1 blockade in classical Hodgkin lymphoma. Study background: Nivolumab dosed at 3 mg/kg went to patients intravenously every 2 weeks. Whole-study results and caveats: CD4+ TCR diversity rose significantly by C4D1, and CD8+ TCR diversity did not.

Concerning this clone itself: The antigen is undetermined.

Trimming shortened V by 4 bases and J by 2 bases, and 15 bases separated the two germline ends. The CDR3 is made up of 15 amino acids. CDR1 is SGHAT and CDR2 is FQNNGV in the germline V gene. Time point noted: cycle 4 day 1 (C4D1), after around six weeks of nivolumab. Patients all relapsed after autologous stem cell transplantation, and there was variation in brentuximab vedotin exposure. Relapsed/refractory classical Hodgkin lymphoma patients had complete, partial or progressive responses. Produced via immunoSEQ multiplex PCR; TCRdb's table is partial and in-frame only. Of roughly 46,000 clones listed, about 75% are singletons.

The chain couples TRBV11-2 to TRBJ2-7; tentative D call: TRBD1 (5 bases). The sample here was peripheral blood mononuclear cells (PBMCs), taken before the fourth cycle of nivolumab. The receptor comes from a human donor with classical Hodgkin lymphoma. The CDR3 DNA reads TGTGCCAGCAGCTATCTCCCACAGGTTGCCTACGAGCAGTACTTC. Translation gives CASSYLPQVAYEQYF.